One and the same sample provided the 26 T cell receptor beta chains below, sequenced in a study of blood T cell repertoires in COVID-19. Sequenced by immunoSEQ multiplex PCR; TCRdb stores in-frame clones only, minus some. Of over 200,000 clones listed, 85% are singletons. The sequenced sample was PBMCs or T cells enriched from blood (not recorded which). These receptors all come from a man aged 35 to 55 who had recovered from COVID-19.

The CDR3 nucleotides read TGCGCCAGCAGTTCAGGGACAGGGAGTTCGATCTCCTACGAGCAGTACTTC. Protein sequence: CASSSGTGSSISYEQYF. The gene calls are TRBV5-1 and TRBJ2-7; 9 nucleotides match TRBD1. Germline V gene lookup returns CDR1 SGHRS and CDR2 YFSETQ. With V trimmed by 5 bases and J by 0 bases, 12 bases remained unmatched. The CDR3 runs to 17 residues.

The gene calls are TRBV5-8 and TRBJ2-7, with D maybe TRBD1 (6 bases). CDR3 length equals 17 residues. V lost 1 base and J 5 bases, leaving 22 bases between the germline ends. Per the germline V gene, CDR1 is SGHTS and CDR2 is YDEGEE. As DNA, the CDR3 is TGTGCCAGCAGCTTGTTCCCTCGGGTGGGGGCAGTCCACGAGCAGTACTTC. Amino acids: CASSLFPRVGAVHEQYF. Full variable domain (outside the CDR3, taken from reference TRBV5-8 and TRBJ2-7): EAGVTQSPTHLIKTRGQQATLRCSPISGHTSVYWYQQALGLGLQFLLWYDEGEERNRGNFPPRFSGRQFPNYSSELNVNALELEDSALYLCASSLFPRVGAVHEQYFGPGTRLTVT.

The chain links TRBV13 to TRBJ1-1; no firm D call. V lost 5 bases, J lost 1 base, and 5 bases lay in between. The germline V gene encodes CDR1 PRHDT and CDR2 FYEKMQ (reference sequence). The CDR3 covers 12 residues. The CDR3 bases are TGTGCCAGCAGCGGCGGGAACACTGAAGCTTTCTTT. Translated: CASSGGNTEAFF.

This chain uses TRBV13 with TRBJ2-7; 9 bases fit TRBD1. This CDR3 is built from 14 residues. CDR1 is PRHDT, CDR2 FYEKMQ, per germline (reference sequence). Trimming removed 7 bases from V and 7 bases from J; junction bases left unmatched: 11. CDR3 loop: CASKYNRGPGEQYF. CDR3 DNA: TGTGCCAGCAAGTATAACAGGGGGCCGGGGGAGCAGTACTTC.

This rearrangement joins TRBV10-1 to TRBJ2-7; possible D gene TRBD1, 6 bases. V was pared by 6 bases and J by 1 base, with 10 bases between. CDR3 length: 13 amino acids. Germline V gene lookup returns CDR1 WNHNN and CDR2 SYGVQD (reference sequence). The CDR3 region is CASSRDISYEQYF. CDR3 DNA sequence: TGCGCCAGCAGCCGGGACATATCCTACGAGCAGTACTTC.

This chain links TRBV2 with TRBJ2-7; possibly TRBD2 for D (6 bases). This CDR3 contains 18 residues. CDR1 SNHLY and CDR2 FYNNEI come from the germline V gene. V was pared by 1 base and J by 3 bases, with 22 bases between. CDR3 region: CASSEGLVESGYHYEQYF. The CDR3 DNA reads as TGTGCCAGCAGTGAAGGACTTGTCGAGAGCGGGTACCACTACGAGCAGTACTTC.

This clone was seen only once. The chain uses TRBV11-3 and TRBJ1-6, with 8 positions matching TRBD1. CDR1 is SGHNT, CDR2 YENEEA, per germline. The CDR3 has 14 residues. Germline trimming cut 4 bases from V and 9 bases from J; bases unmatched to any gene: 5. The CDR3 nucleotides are TGTGCCAGCAGCTCCCCCGGACAGGGTTCACCCCTCCACTTT. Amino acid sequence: CASSSPGQGSPLHF.

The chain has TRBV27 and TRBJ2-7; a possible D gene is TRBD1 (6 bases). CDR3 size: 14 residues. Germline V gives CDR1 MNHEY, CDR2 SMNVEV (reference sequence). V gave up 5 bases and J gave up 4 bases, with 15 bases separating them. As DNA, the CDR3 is TGTGCCAGCAGTCCCCATACGACAGGATACGAGCAGTACTTC. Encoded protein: CASSPHTTGYEQYF.

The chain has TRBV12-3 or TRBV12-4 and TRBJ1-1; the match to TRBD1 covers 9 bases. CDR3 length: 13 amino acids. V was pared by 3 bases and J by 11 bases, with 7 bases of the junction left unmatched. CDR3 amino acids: CASSFTGTGNAFF. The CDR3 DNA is TGTGCCAGCAGTTTTACCGGGACAGGGAATGCTTTCTTT.

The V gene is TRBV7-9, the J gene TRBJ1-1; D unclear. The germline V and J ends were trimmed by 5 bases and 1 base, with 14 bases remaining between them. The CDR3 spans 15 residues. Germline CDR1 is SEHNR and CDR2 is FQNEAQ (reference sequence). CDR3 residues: CASSIQREKNTEAFF. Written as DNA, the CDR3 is TGTGCCAGCAGCATCCAAAGGGAGAAGAACACTGAAGCTTTCTTT. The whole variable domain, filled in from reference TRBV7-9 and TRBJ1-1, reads DTGVSQNPRHKITKRGQNVTFRCDPISEHNRLYWYRQTLGQGPEFLTYFQNEAQLEKSRLLSDRFSAERPKGSFSTLEIQRTEQGDSAMYLCASSIQREKNTEAFFGQGTRLTVV.

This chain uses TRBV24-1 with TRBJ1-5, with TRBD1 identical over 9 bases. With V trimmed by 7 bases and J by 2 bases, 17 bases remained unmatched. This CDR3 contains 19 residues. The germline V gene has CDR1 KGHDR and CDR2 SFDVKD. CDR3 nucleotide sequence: TGTGCCACCAGCCTGAGGGGACAGGGCAGTCATATCGGCAATCAGCCCCAGCATTTT. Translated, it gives CATSLRGQGSHIGNQPQHF.

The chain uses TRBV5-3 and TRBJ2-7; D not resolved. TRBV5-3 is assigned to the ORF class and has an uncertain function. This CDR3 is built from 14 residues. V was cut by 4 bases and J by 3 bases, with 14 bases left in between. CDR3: CARSPIAHFYEQYF. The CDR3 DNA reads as TGTGCCAGAAGCCCTATAGCCCACTTCTACGAGCAGTACTTC.

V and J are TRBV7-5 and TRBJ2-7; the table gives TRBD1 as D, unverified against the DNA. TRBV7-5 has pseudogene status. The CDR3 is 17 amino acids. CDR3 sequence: CARSLDLGQAQKYEQYF. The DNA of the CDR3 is TGTGCCAGAAGCTTAGATCTTGGACAGGCGCAAAAGTACGAGCAGTACTTC.

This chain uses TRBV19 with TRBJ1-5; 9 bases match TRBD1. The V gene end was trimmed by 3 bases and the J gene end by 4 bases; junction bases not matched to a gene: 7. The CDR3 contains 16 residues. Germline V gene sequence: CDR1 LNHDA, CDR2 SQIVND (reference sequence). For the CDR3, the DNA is TGTGCCAGTAGTATGCTGAGACAGGGGGGGAATCAGCCCCAGCATTTT. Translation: CASSMLRQGGNQPQHF.

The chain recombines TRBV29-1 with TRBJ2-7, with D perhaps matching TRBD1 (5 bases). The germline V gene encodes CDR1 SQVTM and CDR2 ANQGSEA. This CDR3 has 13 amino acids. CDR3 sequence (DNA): TGCAGTTATAGCCAGGGCCTGTCCTACGAGCAGTACTTC. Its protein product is CSYSQGLSYEQYF.

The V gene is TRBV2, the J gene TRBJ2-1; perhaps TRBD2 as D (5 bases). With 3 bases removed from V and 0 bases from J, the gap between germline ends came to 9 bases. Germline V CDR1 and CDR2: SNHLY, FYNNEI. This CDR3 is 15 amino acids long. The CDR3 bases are TGTGCCAGCAGTGAGGATAGCGTCTCCTACAATGAGCAGTTCTTC. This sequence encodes CASSEDSVSYNEQFF. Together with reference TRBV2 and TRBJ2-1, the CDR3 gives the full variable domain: EPEVTQTPSHQVTQMGQEVILRCVPISNHLYFYWYRQILGQKVEFLVSFYNNEISEKSEIFDDQFSVERPDGSNFTLKIRSTKLEDSAMYFCASSEDSVSYNEQFFGPGTRLTVL.

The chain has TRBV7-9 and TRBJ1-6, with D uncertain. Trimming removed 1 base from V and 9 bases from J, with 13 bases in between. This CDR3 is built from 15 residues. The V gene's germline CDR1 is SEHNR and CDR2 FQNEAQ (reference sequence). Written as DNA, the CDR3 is TGTGCCAGCAGCTTAGGTTTCGCTGGAGGTTCACCCCTCCACTTT. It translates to CASSLGFAGGSPLHF.

The CDR3 bases are TGTGCCAGCTCACCCGACCGACAGCGGGGGGGTGAGGAGACCCAGTACTTC. Amino acid sequence: CASSPDRQRGGEETQYF. The rearrangement joins TRBV18 to TRBJ2-5; 10 positions agree with TRBD2. This CDR3 region has 17 residues. CDR1 and CDR2 from the germline V gene are KGHSH and LQKENI. Germline trimming cut 3 bases from V and 5 bases from J; bases unmatched to any gene: 12.

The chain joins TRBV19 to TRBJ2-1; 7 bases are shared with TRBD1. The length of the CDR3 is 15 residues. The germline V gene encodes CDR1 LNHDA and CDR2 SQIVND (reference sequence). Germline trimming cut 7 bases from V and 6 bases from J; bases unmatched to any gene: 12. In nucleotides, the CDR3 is TGTGCCAGTAAACGCGAGGGGGCGTTGTTCAATGAGCAGTTCTTC. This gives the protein CASKREGALFNEQFF. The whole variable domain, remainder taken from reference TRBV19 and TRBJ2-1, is DGGITQSPKYLFRKEGQNVTLSCEQNLNHDAMYWYRQDPGQGLRLIYYSQIVNDFQKGDIAEGYSVSREKKESFPLTVTSAQKNPTAFYLCASKREGALFNEQFFGPGTRLTVL.

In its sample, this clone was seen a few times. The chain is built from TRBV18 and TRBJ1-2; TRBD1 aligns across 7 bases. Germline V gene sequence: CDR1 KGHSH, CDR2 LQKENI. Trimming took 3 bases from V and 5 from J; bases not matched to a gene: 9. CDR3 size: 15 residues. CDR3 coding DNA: TGTGCCAGCTCACCCGGGACAGCTGTCCGGTATGGCTACACCTTC. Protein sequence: CASSPGTAVRYGYTF.

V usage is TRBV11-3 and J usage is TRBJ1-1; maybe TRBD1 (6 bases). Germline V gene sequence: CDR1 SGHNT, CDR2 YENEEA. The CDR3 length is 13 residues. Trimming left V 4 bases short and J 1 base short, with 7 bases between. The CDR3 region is CASSSGQNTEAFF. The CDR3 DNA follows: TGTGCCAGCAGCTCGGGACAGAACACTGAAGCTTTCTTT.

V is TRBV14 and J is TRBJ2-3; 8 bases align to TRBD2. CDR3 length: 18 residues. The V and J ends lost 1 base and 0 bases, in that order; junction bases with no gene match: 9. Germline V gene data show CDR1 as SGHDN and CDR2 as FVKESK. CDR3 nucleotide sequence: TGTGCCAGCAGCCAAGTGGGACTAGGGGGAGGCAGCACAGATACGCAGTATTTT. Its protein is CASSQVGLGGGSTDTQYF.

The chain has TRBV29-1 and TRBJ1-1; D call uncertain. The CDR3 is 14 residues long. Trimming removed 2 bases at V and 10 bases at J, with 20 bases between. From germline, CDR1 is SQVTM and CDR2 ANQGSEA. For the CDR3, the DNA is TGCAGCGTTGAACAGGCAGGCCTTAATCTGGGAGCTTTCTTT. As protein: CSVEQAGLNLGAFF.

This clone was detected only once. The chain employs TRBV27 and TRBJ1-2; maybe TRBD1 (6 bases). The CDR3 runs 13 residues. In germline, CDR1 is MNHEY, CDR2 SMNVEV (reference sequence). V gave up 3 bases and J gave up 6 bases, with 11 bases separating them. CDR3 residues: CASSFTGSDGYTF. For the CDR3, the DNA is TGTGCCAGCAGTTTTACAGGGTCCGATGGCTACACCTTC.

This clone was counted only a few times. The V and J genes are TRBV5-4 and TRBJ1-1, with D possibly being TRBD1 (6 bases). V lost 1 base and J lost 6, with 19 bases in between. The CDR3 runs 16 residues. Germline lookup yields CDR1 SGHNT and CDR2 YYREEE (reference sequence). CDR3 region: CASSLITGRGNPEAFF. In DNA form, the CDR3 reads TGTGCCAGCAGCTTGATTACGGGCAGGGGAAACCCTGAAGCTTTCTTT.

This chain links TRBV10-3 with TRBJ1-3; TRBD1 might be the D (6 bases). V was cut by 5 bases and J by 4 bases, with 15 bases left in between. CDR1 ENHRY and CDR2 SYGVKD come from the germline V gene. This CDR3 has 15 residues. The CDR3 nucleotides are TGTGCCATCAGTCCGGGGGGGGCTGCCGGAAACACCATATATTTT. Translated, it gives CAISPGGAAGNTIYF.